A single sample is the source of the 27 T cell receptor beta chains below, sequenced in a study of somatic mutations in cytotoxic T cells in rheumatoid arthritis. Some clones are missing from TCRdb's copy, which holds only in-frame ones; the method was immunoSEQ multiplex PCR. The sample consists of 23,000 or so clones, nearly 75% of them appearing once. Material: CD8+ T cells sorted from blood. These receptor sequences come from a woman younger than 30 in good health.

The CDR3 region is CASSPMSTDTQYF. The CDR3 region has the DNA TGTGCCAGCAGTCCCATGTCCACAGATACGCAGTATTTT. This rearrangement joins TRBV28 to TRBJ2-3, with D hard to call. V lost 5 bases, J lost 2 bases, and 8 bases lay in between. The germline CDR1 and CDR2 sequences are MDHEN and SYDVKM. This CDR3 has 13 amino acids.

The V gene is TRBV27, the J gene TRBJ2-2; tentatively, D is TRBD1 (6 bases). CDR1 and CDR2 (germline): MNHEY, SMNVEV (reference sequence). The V and J ends lost 6 bases and 1 base respectively, with 12 bases between them. The CDR3 runs to 15 residues. For the CDR3, the DNA is TGTGCCAGCAGACCGGGGACAATGAACACCGGGGAGCTGTTTTTT. Translation: CASRPGTMNTGELFF.

This clone was counted a few times. J is TRBJ2-7 and V is TRBV5-4, with 8 bases fitting TRBD2. The CDR3 loop spans 14 amino acids. The germline V gene encodes CDR1 SGHNT and CDR2 YYREEE (reference sequence). The ends lost 3 bases at V and 4 bases at J; junction bases unmatched: 6. CDR3 sequence (DNA): TGTGCCAGCAGCTCGAGCGGGAGTACATACGAGCAGTACTTC. Translation: CASSSSGSTYEQYF.

This clone occurred a few times. The rearrangement uses TRBV2 and TRBJ2-1; D possibly corresponds to TRBD1 (6 bases). Germline CDR1 is SNHLY and CDR2 is FYNNEI. The germline V and J ends were trimmed by 6 bases and 0 bases, with 6 bases remaining between them. This CDR3 comprises 13 residues. CDR3 in DNA: TGTGCCAGCAGGACAGGCTCCTACAATGAGCAGTTCTTC. Protein product: CASRTGSYNEQFF.

The sample holds a few counts of this clone. The chain links TRBV27 to TRBJ1-2; TRBD1 is a possible D gene (6 bases). V lost 8 bases and J lost 4, with 11 bases in between. Germline lookup yields CDR1 MNHEY and CDR2 SMNVEV (reference sequence). CDR3 length equals 12 residues. The CDR3 DNA reads TGTGCCAGCGGGGGGGGCGGCTATGGCTACACCTTC. This translates into CASGGGGYGYTF.

The sample holds a few counts of this clone. This chain uses TRBV27 with TRBJ2-2; 8 bases line up with TRBD2. J was trimmed by 15 bases and V by 3 bases; bases with no gene match: 9. CDR1 is MNHEY, CDR2 SMNVEV, per germline (reference sequence). The CDR3 runs to 13 residues. The chain's CDR3 is CASSLIFGGGLFF. The DNA for the CDR3 is TGTGCCAGCAGTTTGATTTTTGGCGGGGGGTTGTTTTTT.

This clone was observed once. CDR3 coding DNA: TGTGCCAGCTCCCCGGGACTGGCTTCTTACGAGCAGTACTTC. This codes for CASSPGLASYEQYF. This rearrangement joins TRBV19 to TRBJ2-7; possible D gene TRBD2, 6 bases. CDR1 is LNHDA, CDR2 SQIVND, per germline (reference sequence). V dropped 9 bases and J dropped 4 bases, with 19 bases sitting between them. The CDR3 runs 14 residues.

In its sample, this clone was seen a few times. Without the conserved terminal phenylalanine or tryptophan, this CDR3 likely stems from a read error. The DNA is left out, because the CDR3 cannot be placed on it with certainty; the CDR3 is given as TCRdb lists it. The rearrangement uses TRBV19 and TRBJ2-7; TRBD2, the D gene given by the table, was not confirmed from the DNA. Germline V gene data show CDR1 as LNHDA and CDR2 as SQIVND (reference sequence). A total of 12 residues make up the CDR3, ends included. This CDR3 is CASSRHGLARGD.

V is TRBV27 and J is TRBJ1-2; D ambiguous. Germline V lookup: CDR1 MNHEY, CDR2 SMNVEV (reference sequence). The V and J ends lost 3 bases and 4 bases respectively, with 12 bases between them. The CDR3 has 14 amino acids. In DNA, the CDR3 is TGTGCCAGCAGTTTGAACAGCGGGATCTATGGCTACACCTTC. Protein product: CASSLNSGIYGYTF.

The chain has TRBV7-9 and TRBJ2-7; D may be TRBD1 or TRBD2 (5 bases each). Germline lookup yields CDR1 SEHNR and CDR2 FQNEAQ (reference sequence). CDR3 length: 13 residues. Deletions cut 4 bases from V and 6 bases from J, with 13 bases between. CDR3 sequence reads: CASSSTRDGEQYF. CDR3 DNA: TGTGCCAGCAGCTCCACCCGGGACGGCGAGCAGTACTTC.

V gene TRBV19 combines with J gene TRBJ2-7; D remains unclear. The CDR3 length is 13 residues. Between the trimmed V and J ends, which lost 3 bases and 7 bases, there was a span of 13 bases. Germline values: CDR1 LNHDA, CDR2 SQIVND (reference sequence). The chain's CDR3 is CASSIVGWVEQYF. The CDR3 DNA follows: TGTGCCAGTAGTATTGTCGGTTGGGTGGAGCAGTACTTC.

This clone turned up a few times. Here the CDR3 DNA reads TGTGCCAGCAGCTCTCAGGGGTATTCGACCAATGAGCAGTTCTTC. It specifies CASSSQGYSTNEQFF. The V and J genes are TRBV7-9 and TRBJ2-1; D is perhaps TRBD1 (6 bases). Germline V gene data show CDR1 as SEHNR and CDR2 as FQNEAQ (reference sequence). This CDR3 region has 15 residues. The germline V and J ends were trimmed by 4 bases and 6 bases, with 16 bases remaining between them.

The rearrangement uses TRBV2 and TRBJ2-3, with D maybe TRBD1 (6 bases). The CDR3 has 14 residues. Germline V lookup: CDR1 SNHLY, CDR2 FYNNEI. V was clipped by 7 bases and J by 5 bases, with 16 bases between them. CDR3 sequence reads: CASTKVGAGDTQYF. In nucleotides, the CDR3 is TGTGCCAGCACTAAGGTGGGGGCAGGAGATACGCAGTATTTT.

The V and J genes are TRBV27 and TRBJ2-7; perhaps D is TRBD1 or TRBD2 (6 bases each). Germline CDR1 MNHEY, CDR2 SMNVEV (reference sequence). The CDR3 spans 14 residues. The ends were cut back, 7 bases at V and 6 bases at J, with 19 bases in the middle. The CDR3 here is CASTSGGGRREQYF. The CDR3 DNA reads as TGTGCCAGCACGTCCGGAGGGGGGCGTCGCGAGCAGTACTTC.

The V call is TRBV11-2, the J call TRBJ2-1; 8 nucleotides match TRBD2. J gave up 6 bases and V 1 base, and 2 bases lay outside the gene matches. The CDR3 is 14 residues long. CDR1 SGHAT and CDR2 FQNNGV come from the germline V gene. The CDR3 nucleotides read TGTGCCAGCAGCTTAGCGGGAGGGATCAATGAGCAGTTCTTC. The encoded protein is CASSLAGGINEQFF. The full variable domain, in which reference TRBV11-2 and TRBJ2-1 provide the parts outside the CDR3, is EAGVAQSPRYKIIEKRQSVAFWCNPISGHATLYWYQQILGQGPKLLIQFQNNGVVDDSQLPKDRFSAERLKGVDSTLKIQPAKLEDSAVYLCASSLAGGINEQFFGPGTRLTVL.

The chain is built from TRBV23-1 and TRBJ2-7; possible D gene TRBD1, 5 bases. TRBV23-1 is an open reading frame whose function is uncertain. The CDR3 is made up of 14 amino acids. With 4 bases removed from V and 2 bases from J, the gap between germline ends came to 12 bases. This chain's CDR3 is CASSLAGQTYEQYV. The CDR3, as DNA: TGCGCCAGCAGTCTAGCAGGACAAACCTACGAGCAGTACGTC.

This chain links TRBV2 with TRBJ2-7, with D maybe TRBD1 (7 bases). The CDR3 covers 13 residues. The germline V and J ends were trimmed by 8 bases and 0 bases, with 11 bases remaining between them. CDR1 SNHLY and CDR2 FYNNEI come from the germline V gene. The CDR3 loop is CASGGTDSYEQYF. As DNA, the CDR3 is TGTGCCAGCGGGGGGACAGACTCCTACGAGCAGTACTTC.

The chain uses TRBV28 and TRBJ2-3; D is ambiguous. This CDR3 region has 15 residues. Germline V CDR1 and CDR2: MDHEN, SYDVKM. Trimming took off 4 bases at V and 6 bases at J, with 17 bases between the two ends. This CDR3 is CASSSRTNPDDTQYF. Here the CDR3 DNA reads TGTGCCAGCAGTTCCCGGACGAATCCGGACGATACGCAGTATTTT.

V gene TRBV6-6 combines with J gene TRBJ1-4; D gene uncertain. The germline V gene has CDR1 MNHNY and CDR2 SVGAGI (reference sequence). The CDR3 is 15 residues long. V was shortened by 2 bases and J by 4 bases, with 11 bases between the two germline ends. CDR3 sequence reads: CASSYVGQLNEKLFF. In DNA form, the CDR3 reads TGTGCCAGCAGTTACGTCGGTCAGCTTAATGAAAAACTGTTTTTT.

The J gene is TRBJ2-2, the V gene TRBV27; 7 bases are a match to TRBD2. CDR1 is MNHEY and CDR2 is SMNVEV in the germline V gene (reference sequence). This CDR3 is 15 amino acids long. Unmatched junction bases numbered 5, after V lost 5 bases and J lost 2 bases. This CDR3 reads CASSIGTTNTGELFF. The CDR3 DNA follows: TGTGCCAGCAGTATCGGGACTACAAACACCGGGGAGCTGTTTTTT.

V usage is TRBV7-2 and J usage is TRBJ2-1, with TRBD2 matching 10 bases. The CDR3 covers 16 residues. V lost 4 bases to trimming and J lost 7 bases; unmatched junction nucleotides: 10. Germline CDR1 is SGHTA and CDR2 is FQGNSA. In nucleotides, the CDR3 is TGTGCCAGCAGCTCTCTCCTAGCGGGAGTTCTGAATGAGCAGTTCTTC. Its translation is CASSSLLAGVLNEQFF.

The chain uses TRBV28 and TRBJ2-7; the D gene is possibly TRBD1 (5 bases). The CDR3 loop spans 14 amino acids. Germline CDR1 MDHEN, CDR2 SYDVKM. V dropped 3 bases and J dropped 5 bases, with 14 bases sitting between them. CDR3 nucleotide sequence: TGTGCCAGCAGTTTCCGTGGGGCCGGCCACGAGCAGTACTTC. Translation: CASSFRGAGHEQYF. Complete variable domain (other parts from reference TRBV28 and TRBJ2-7): DVKVTQSSRYLVKRTGEKVFLECVQDMDHENMFWYRQDPGLGLRLIYFSYDVKMKEKGDIPEGYSVSREKKERFSLILESASTNQTSMYLCASSFRGAGHEQYFGPGTRLTVT.

V gene TRBV7-9 combines with J gene TRBJ1-4; D gene ambiguous. Germline loops: CDR1 SEHNR, CDR2 FQNEAQ (reference sequence). V dropped 5 bases and J dropped 8 bases, with 12 bases sitting between them. The CDR3 has 13 amino acids. The CDR3 coding sequence is TGTGCCAGCAGCCCCTCTAATTGGGAAAAACTGTTTTTT. It encodes CASSPSNWEKLFF.

The genes are TRBV9 and TRBJ2-7; TRBD2 aligns across 11 bases. Germline V gene data show CDR1 as SGDLS and CDR2 as YYNGEE. This CDR3 spans 15 amino acids. The V gene end was trimmed by 0 bases and the J gene end by 7 bases; junction bases not matched to a gene: 6. In DNA, the CDR3 is TGTGCCAGCAGCGTAGGGGTAGCGGGAGGGGGAGAGCAGTACTTC. It translates to CASSVGVAGGGEQYF.

V usage is TRBV11-2 and J usage is TRBJ1-3; D uncertain. V lost 2 bases to trimming and J lost 7 bases, with 9 bases between them. Germline values: CDR1 SGHAT, CDR2 FQNNGV. The CDR3 runs 13 residues. The CDR3 nucleotides read TGTGCCAGCAGCTTATCAGTCATGAACACCATATATTTT. Residues: CASSLSVMNTIYF.

This clone came up once. The chain couples TRBV2 to TRBJ2-7, with D perhaps TRBD2 (5 bases). The V end lost 7 bases, the J end lost 6 bases, and 16 bases lay between the germline ends. The CDR3 covers 13 residues. Germline V gene lookup returns CDR1 SNHLY and CDR2 FYNNEI. CDR3 nucleotides: TGTGCCAGCAAAAGCGGTGGGGTGCGCGAGCAGTACTTC. This encodes CASKSGGVREQYF.

This clone was counted a few times. The gene calls are TRBV7-9 and TRBJ2-1; D possibly corresponds to TRBD1 (6 bases). The CDR3 length is 16 residues. The V end lost 6 bases, the J end lost 6 bases, and 21 bases lay between the germline ends. The V gene's germline CDR1 is SEHNR and CDR2 FQNEAQ (reference sequence). The CDR3, as DNA: TGTGCCAGCAGTCAACGGTACGGGACATTGGGCAATGAGCAGTTCTTC. As protein: CASSQRYGTLGNEQFF.